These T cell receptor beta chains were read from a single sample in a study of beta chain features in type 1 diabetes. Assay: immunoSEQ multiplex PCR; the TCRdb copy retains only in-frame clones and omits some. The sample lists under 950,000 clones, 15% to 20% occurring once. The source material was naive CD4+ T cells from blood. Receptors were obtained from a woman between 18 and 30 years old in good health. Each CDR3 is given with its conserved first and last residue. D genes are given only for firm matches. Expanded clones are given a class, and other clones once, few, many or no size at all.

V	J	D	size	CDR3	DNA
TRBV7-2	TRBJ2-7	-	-	CASSLALGEQYF	TGTGCCAGCAGCTTAGCGCTGGGCGAGCAGTACTTC
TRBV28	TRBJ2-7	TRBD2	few	CASSNSEAGGSYEQYF	TGTGCCAGCAGCAATTCCGAAGCGGGGGGCTCCTACGAGCAGTACTTC
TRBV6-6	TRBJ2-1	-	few	CASSPGTTNWHEQFF	TGTGCCAGCAGTCCCGGGACAACCAACTGGCATGAGCAGTTCTTC
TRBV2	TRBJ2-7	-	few	CASSAQVSYEQYF	TGTGCCAGCAGTGCGCAGGTCTCCTACGAGCAGTACTTC
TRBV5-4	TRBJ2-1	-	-	CASSPPPDSGNEQFF	TGTGCCAGCAGCCCGCCCCCGGACTCTGGCAATGAGCAGTTCTTC
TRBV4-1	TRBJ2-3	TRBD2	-	CASSQGRGGLSTDTQYF	TGCGCCAGCAGCCAAGGGCGGGGGGGATTGAGCACAGATACGCAGTATTTT
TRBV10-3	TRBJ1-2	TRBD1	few	CAISLTGTDDLYGGYTF	TGTGCCATCAGCCTAACCGGGACAGACGACCTTTATGGTGGCTACACCTTC
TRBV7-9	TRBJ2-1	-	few	CASSRYNEQFF	TGTGCCAGCAGCCGCTACAATGAGCAGTTCTTC
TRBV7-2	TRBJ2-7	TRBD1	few	CASSLRLQGFQQYF	TGTGCCAGCAGCCTCCGCCTACAGGGGTTTCAGCAGTACTTC
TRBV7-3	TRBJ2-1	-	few	CASSPSGFSYNEQFF	TGTGCCAGCAGCCCCAGTGGGTTTTCCTACAATGAGCAGTTCTTC
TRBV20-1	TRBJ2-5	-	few	CSARYGETQYF	TGCAGTGCTAGATACGGGGAGACCCAGTACTTC
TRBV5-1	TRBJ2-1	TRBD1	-	CASSEGQLLNEQFF	TGCGCCAGCAGCGAGGGACAGCTTCTCAATGAGCAGTTCTTC